The entry that follows covers one TCR beta chain sequence. Its antigen is still unknown. 13 Jbeta primers and 60 Vbeta primers were used for the PCR. Original processing notes: The authors later counted roughly 87 million unique TCR beta chains, about 11 million of them shared. Assay used: immunoSEQ multiplex PCR; TCRdb lists only in-frame clones, some missing. That table gives V, J and clone size, and the DNA gave D and trimming. The sample carries 95,000 to 150,000 clones, roughly 65% recorded once. This sample was taken from a study of cytomegalovirus exposure and HLA in healthy donors. General study findings and limits: A missense variant in DCLRE1C was later tied to TCR beta V- and J-gene trimming.

This TCR was sampled from a man aged 40-49 years in good health and CMV-seropositive. The sample consisted of PBMCs.

CDR3 sequence (DNA): TGTGCCAGCGGGAGGGACTCCTGGGATGAAAAACTGTTTTTT. Encoded protein: CASGRDSWDEKLFF. This chain joins TRBV9 and TRBJ1-4; a weak D match, TRBD1 (5 bases). V dropped 7 bases and J dropped 6 bases, with 16 bases sitting between them. CDR1 and CDR2 (germline): SGDLS, YYNGEE. The CDR3 extends over 14 amino acids. Full variable domain (rest looked up from reference TRBV9 and TRBJ1-4): DSGVTQTPKHLITATGQRVTLRCSPRSGDLSVYWYQQSLDQGLQFLIQYYNGEERAKGNILERFSAQQFPDLHSELNLSSLELGDSALYFCASGRDSWDEKLFFGSGTQLSVL.